This T cell receptor beta chain is from a study of shared clonotypes between healthy human individuals. General study points: When naive CD4 clonotypes were compared across a few donors, about 4.8% were shared. Naive subsets usually exceeded memory subsets in estimated richness.

Assay used: immunoSEQ multiplex PCR; TCRdb lists only in-frame clones, some missing. In the table there are about 2.2 million clones, around 93% of which are singletons. V shed 4 bases and J shed 0 bases, with 19 bases lying between them. CDR3 length equals 17 residues. The germline V gene has CDR1 SGHDT and CDR2 YYEEEE. Naive CD8 cells lacked CD45RO and underwent positive selection for CCR7, leaving out terminally differentiated effector memory CD45RA+ cells. As regards this clone: Antigen unknown.

This sequence joins TRBV5-6 and TRBJ1-1; D not certain. The receptor's source is a man between 18 and 29 years old in good health. Some clones in this sample may be carry-over from other donors' samples. Sequencing was done on a sample of naive CD8+ T cells from PBMCs. The CDR3 protein is CASSAGEHGLMNTEAFF. CDR3 nucleotides: TGTGCCAGCAGCGCAGGCGAGCACGGGCTTATGAACACTGAAGCTTTCTTT.